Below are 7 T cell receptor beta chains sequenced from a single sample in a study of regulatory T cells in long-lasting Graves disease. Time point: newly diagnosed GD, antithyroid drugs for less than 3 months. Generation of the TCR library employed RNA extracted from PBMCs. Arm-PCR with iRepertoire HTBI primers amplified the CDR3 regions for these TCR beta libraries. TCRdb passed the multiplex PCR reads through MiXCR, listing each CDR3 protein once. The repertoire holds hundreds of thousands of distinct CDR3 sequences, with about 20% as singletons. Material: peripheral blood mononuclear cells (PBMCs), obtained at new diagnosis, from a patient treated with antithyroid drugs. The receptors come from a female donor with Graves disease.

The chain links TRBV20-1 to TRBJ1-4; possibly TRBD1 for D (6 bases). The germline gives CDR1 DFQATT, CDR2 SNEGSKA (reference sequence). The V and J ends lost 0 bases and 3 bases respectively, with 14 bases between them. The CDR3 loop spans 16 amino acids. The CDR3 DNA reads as TGCAGTGCTAGAGATTTCGGGGGGGCGGCTAATGAAAAACTGTTTTTT. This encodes CSARDFGGAANEKLFF.

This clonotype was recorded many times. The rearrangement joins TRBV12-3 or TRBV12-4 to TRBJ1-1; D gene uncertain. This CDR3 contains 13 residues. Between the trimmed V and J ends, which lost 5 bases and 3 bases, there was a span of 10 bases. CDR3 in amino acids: CASSLRPDTEAFF. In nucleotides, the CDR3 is TGTGCCAGCAGTCTCCGACCTGACACTGAAGCTTTCTTT.

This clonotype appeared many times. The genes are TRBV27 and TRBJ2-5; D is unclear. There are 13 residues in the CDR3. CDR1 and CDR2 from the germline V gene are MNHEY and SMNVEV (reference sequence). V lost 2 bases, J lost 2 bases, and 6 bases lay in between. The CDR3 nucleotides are TGTGCCAGCAGTTTAGACGGGCAAGAGACCCAGTACTTC. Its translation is CASSLDGQETQYF.

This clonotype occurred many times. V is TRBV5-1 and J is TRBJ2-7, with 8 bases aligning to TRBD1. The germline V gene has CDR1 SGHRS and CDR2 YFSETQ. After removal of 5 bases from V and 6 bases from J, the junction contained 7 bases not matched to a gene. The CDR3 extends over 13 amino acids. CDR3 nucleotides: TGCGCCAGCAGACAAAGAACAGGGGGCGAGCAGTACTTC. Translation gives CASRQRTGGEQYF.

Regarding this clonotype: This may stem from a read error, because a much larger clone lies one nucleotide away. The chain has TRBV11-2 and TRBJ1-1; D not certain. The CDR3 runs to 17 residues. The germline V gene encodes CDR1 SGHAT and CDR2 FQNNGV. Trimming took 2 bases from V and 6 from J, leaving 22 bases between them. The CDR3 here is CASSLLARGEGGPEAFF. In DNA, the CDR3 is TGTGCCAGCAGCTTATTAGCACGCGGGGAGGGAGGGCCTGAAGCTTTCTTT.

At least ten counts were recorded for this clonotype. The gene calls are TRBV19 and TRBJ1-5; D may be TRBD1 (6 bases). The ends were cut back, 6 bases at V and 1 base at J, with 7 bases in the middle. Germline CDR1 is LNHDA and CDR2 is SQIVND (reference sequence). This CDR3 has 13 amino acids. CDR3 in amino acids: CASRTGSNQPQHF. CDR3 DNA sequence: TGTGCCAGTAGAACAGGGAGCAATCAGCCCCAGCATTTT.

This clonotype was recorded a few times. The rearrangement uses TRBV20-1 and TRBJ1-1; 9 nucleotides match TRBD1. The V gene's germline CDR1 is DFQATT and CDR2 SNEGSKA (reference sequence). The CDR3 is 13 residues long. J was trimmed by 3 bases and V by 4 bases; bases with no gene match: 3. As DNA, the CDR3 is TGCAGTGCTAAACAGGGGGCGGACACTGAAGCTTTCTTT. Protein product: CSAKQGADTEAFF.